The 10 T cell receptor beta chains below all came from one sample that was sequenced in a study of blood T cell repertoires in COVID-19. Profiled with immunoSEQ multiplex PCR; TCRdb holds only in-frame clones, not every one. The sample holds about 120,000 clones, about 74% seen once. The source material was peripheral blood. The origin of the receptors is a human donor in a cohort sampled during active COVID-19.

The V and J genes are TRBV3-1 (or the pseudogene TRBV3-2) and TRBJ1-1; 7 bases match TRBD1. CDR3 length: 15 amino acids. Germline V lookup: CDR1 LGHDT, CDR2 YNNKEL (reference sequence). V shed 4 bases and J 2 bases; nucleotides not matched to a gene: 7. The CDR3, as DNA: TGTGCCAGCAGCCGCACGAGAGGGGGCAACACTGAAGCTTTCTTT. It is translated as CASSRTRGGNTEAFF.

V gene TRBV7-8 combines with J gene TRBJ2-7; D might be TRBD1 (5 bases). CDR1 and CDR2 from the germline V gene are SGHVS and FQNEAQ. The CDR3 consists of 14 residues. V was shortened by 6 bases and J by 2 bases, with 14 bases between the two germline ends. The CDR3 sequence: CASRQGTQPYEQYF. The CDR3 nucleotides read TGTGCCAGCAGGCAGGGCACTCAACCCTACGAGCAGTACTTC.

The CDR3 bases are TGTGCCAGCAGCTTAGATGATAGGTTTGTTGGCGGGAGGTACGAGCAGTACTTC. Translated, it gives CASSLDDRFVGGRYEQYF. V is TRBV11-3 and J is TRBJ2-7; TRBD2 matches at 8 bases. Germline V lookup: CDR1 SGHNT, CDR2 YENEEA. The CDR3 totals 18 residues. The trim removed 0 bases at V and 4 bases at J, leaving 14 bases unmatched.

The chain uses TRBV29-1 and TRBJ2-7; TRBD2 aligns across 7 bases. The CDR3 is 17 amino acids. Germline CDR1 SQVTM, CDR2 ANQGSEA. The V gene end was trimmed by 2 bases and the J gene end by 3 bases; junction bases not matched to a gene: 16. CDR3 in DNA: TGCAGCGTTGAAAGCCCCGCCGGGGGGTATGCAAGCTACGAGCAGTACTTC. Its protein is CSVESPAGGYASYEQYF.

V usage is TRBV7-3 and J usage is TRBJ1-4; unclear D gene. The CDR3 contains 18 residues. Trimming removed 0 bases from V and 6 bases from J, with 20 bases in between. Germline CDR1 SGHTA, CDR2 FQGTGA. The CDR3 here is CASSLTEGTVDYDEKLFF. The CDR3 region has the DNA TGTGCCAGCAGCTTAACGGAGGGTACGGTCGACTATGATGAAAAACTGTTTTTT.

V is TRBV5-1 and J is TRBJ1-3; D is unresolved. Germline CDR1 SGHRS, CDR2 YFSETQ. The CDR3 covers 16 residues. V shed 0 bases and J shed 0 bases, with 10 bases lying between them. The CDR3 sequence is CASSLVGVSSGNTIYF. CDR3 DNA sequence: TGCGCCAGCAGCTTGGTCGGGGTGAGCTCTGGAAACACCATATATTTT.

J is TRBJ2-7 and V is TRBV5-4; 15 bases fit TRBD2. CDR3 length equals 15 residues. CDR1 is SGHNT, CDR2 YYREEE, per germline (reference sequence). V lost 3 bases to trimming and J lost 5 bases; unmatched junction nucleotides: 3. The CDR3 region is CASSWTSGGADEQYF. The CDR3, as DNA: TGTGCCAGCAGCTGGACTAGCGGGGGGGCGGACGAGCAGTACTTC.

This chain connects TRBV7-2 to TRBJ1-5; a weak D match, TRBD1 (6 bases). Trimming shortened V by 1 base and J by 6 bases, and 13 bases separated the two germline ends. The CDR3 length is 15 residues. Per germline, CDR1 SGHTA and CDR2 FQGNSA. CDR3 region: CASSLEVGRGQPQHF. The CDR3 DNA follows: TGTGCCAGCAGCTTAGAAGTGGGCAGGGGTCAGCCCCAGCATTTT.

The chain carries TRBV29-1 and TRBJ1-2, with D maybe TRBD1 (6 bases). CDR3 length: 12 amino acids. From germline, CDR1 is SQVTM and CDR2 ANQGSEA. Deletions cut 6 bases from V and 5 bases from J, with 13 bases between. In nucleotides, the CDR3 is TGCAGCGTCCTGGGGCAGGGGTATGGCTACACCTTC. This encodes CSVLGQGYGYTF.

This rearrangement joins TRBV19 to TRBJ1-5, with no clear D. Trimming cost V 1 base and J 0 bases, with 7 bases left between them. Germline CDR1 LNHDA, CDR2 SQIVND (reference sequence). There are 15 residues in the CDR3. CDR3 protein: CASSIGAVSNQPQHF. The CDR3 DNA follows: TGTGCCAGTAGTATAGGGGCAGTTAGCAATCAGCCCCAGCATTTT.